This paragraph covers one T cell receptor beta chain sequence. Its antigen target is currently unknown. The input lacks base qualities; no much larger clone sits a single base away. CD8 naive samples consisted of CD45RO-negative cells that were positively selected for CCR7, yielding a CD45RA+CCR7+ population without TemRA cells. The donors were healthy, HIV-negative adults who had no recently reported acute infections or vaccinations. Every donor was a Caucasian adult living in Nashville, Tennessee, USA. Blood was collected by leukapheresis, and PBMCs were isolated by Ficoll-Histopaque density gradient centrifugation and then cryopreserved in liquid nitrogen vapor phase. Analytical flow cytometry was used to check the purity and quantity of every magnetically sorted T cell population. Each sorted fraction had its genomic DNA isolated and then quantified by UV absorbance on a Nanodrop 2000c. The CDR3 runs 14 residues from the cysteine to the phenylalanine. The only DNA kept is the CDR3, 42 bases in frame from the first base. The germline V gene sets CDR1 to SGHRS and CDR2 to YFSETQ. Cut back by 4 bases and 3 bases, the V and J ends lie 14 bases apart.

Using the deep immunoSEQ assay, TCR CDR3 regions were amplified from genomic DNA by multiplex PCR. Genomic DNA extracted from each cell subset was distributed evenly over all wells of several immunoSEQ 96-well plates, and each plate served as one replicate. For sorted subsets, 200 ng of genomic DNA, equivalent to 30,000 or so T cell genomes, went into each replicate PCR. Purified libraries were quantified with a Qubit 3.0 fluorometer, sized on a Bioanalyzer 2100, and re-quantified with the KAPA Library Quantification kit. A separate single-read 150-cycle Illumina NextSeq 550 flow cell was used to sequence each immunoSEQ 96-well plate. The original pipeline was this. Because the immunoSEQ output included only junctional sequences and no quality scores, the filtering could not be the same as the filtering used for full-length reads. Sequences were annotated with PyIR, a Python wrapper for IgBLAST v1.9, and V/J genes and CDR3 were assigned using IMGT germline references. Any read was removed if the V/J assignment was weak (E-value above 1e-6), the CDR3 was missing, or the read contained stop codons, out-of-frame junctions, or ambiguous translated residues. V3J clonotypes were defined as sequences sharing an identical inferred V gene, J gene, and CDR3 amino acid sequence. Percentage overlap between repertoires was calculated by dividing the number of shared unique clonotypes by the size of the smaller repertoire. Richness of each repertoire was evaluated using RTK rarefaction, the Chao1 estimator, and Recon v2.1 estimates of unobserved clonotypes. For all TCRbeta clonotypes obtained by the gDNA method from several donors, generation probabilities were computed with OLGA. This immuneACCESS table, as held by TCRdb, lists in-frame sequences with V and J called but not all clones. Of the missing ones, under half trace to an unresolved V gene in checked studies; the others have no known cause. That table gives V, J and clone size, and the DNA gave D and trimming. This sample lists about 2.1 million clones; around 93% were detected once. 1.5% to 2% of the sample is taken by the ten largest.

This entry belongs to a study of shared clonotypes between healthy human individuals (dated by TCRdb to 2020 to 2021). Background on the whole study: A few men and two women, aged 18 to 49 years, made up the cohort. For each donor, CD4 naive and CD4 memory were each given three plates, CD8 naive was given two plates, and CD8 memory was given one plate. The study deeply sequenced blood TCR repertoires of five healthy adults to estimate repertoire size and the extent of clonotype sharing between individuals. Libraries were prepared and TCR repertoires were sequenced by different laboratories using diverse techniques, in order to increase sequencing depth and limit assay-specific biases. Leukapheresis yielded between about 0.9 and 10 billion PBMCs per donor.

Broad study findings and their caveats: The small number of donors limited the genetic and exposure-history diversity represented. Rarefaction of sorted-subset datasets indicated incomplete sequencing despite the large sequencing depth. Larger estimated clonotype richness was generally found for naive subsets than for memory subsets. Approximately 5% of naive CD4, roughly 3.6% of naive CD8, approximately 2.2% of memory CD4, and 0.35% to 0.5% of memory CD8 clonotypes were shared across a few donors. Sampling was restricted to blood, and TCR repertoires in tissues likely differ from the TCR repertoires found in blood. Compared with non-shared clonotypes, clonotypes shared by all four sorted-subset donors had higher generation probabilities. Based on pairwise subsampling, the degree of clonotype sharing among donors was expected to be affected by sequencing depth.

The V and J segments used are TRBV5-1 and TRBJ2-7; the D gene cannot be named for sure. The receptor was derived from a man aged 18 to 29 in good health. Some clones in this sample may be carry-over from other donors' samples. The specimen sequenced was naive CD8+ T cells from PBMCs. Reading the label with the study, this specimen's cell subset or site is: CD45RA+CCR7+. CDR3 protein: CASSTDMDGYEQYF. Here is the DNA: TGCGCCAGCAGCACCGACATGGACGGCTACGAGCAGTACTTC.